These 28 T cell receptor beta chains share one sample of origin, sequenced in a study of cytomegalovirus exposure and HLA in healthy donors. The primer mix had 60 Vbeta and 13 Jbeta primers. Method: immunoSEQ multiplex PCR; TCRdb's copy keeps in-frame clones and lacks some. The sample shows 200,000 to 250,000 clones, around 83% of them seen only once. The sequenced material came from PBMCs. These TCRs come from a girl aged 2 to 9 in good health and CMV-seronegative.

The CDR3 region is CASSEGGGGNTEAFF. The CDR3 DNA is TGTGCCAGCAGTGAAGGAGGGGGGGGGAACACTGAAGCTTTCTTT. The genes are TRBV6-1 and TRBJ1-1, with D perhaps TRBD1 (6 bases). V lost 1 base, J lost 1 base, and 10 bases lay in between. The CDR3 is made up of 15 amino acids. Germline V lookup: CDR1 MNHNS, CDR2 SASEGT.

The J gene is TRBJ1-5, the V gene TRBV27, with D maybe TRBD1 (5 bases). Trimming shortened V by 4 bases and J by 1 base, and 8 bases separated the two germline ends. The CDR3 covers 14 residues. CDR1 and CDR2 from the germline V gene are MNHEY and SMNVEV (reference sequence). Here the CDR3 reads CASSSGLSNQPQHF. In DNA form, the CDR3 reads TGTGCCAGCAGTTCAGGGTTAAGCAATCAGCCCCAGCATTTT.

The rearrangement joins TRBV15 to TRBJ2-5, with D possibly being TRBD1 (6 bases). The CDR3 sequence is 15 residues long. The V end lost 0 bases, the J end lost 0 bases, and 8 bases lay between the germline ends. Germline CDR1 reads LNHNV; CDR2 reads YYDKDF (reference sequence). The CDR3 here is CATSRDQGYQETQYF. The CDR3 nucleotides are TGTGCCACCAGCAGAGATCAGGGGTACCAAGAGACCCAGTACTTC.

V gene TRBV6-6 combines with J gene TRBJ1-1; D possibly corresponds to TRBD1 (5 bases). Trimming pared 7 bases from V and 1 base from J, leaving 13 bases between. Germline lookup yields CDR1 MNHNY and CDR2 SVGAGI (reference sequence). The CDR3 contains 14 residues. CDR3 coding DNA: TGTGCCAGCACCCAACTGGGGGGGAACACTGAAGCTTTCTTT. It codes for CASTQLGGNTEAFF.

The V gene is TRBV9, the J gene TRBJ2-3; no definite D call. Germline assignment: CDR1 SGDLS and CDR2 YYNGEE. The CDR3 is 12 amino acids. The V and J ends lost 4 bases and 3 bases respectively, with 6 bases between them. CDR3 in amino acids: CASSSVTDTQYF. As DNA, the CDR3 is TGTGCCAGCAGCTCAGTAACAGATACGCAGTATTTT.

V and J are TRBV4-1 and TRBJ2-1, with D hard to call. This CDR3 has 14 residues. The ends were cut back, 1 base at V and 8 bases at J, with 12 bases in the middle. The germline V gene encodes CDR1 MGHRA and CDR2 YSYEKL. CDR3 region: CASSQVSPVYEQFF. CDR3 nucleotides: TGCGCCAGCAGCCAAGTATCCCCTGTCTATGAGCAGTTCTTC.

The V and J genes are TRBV2 and TRBJ1-1, with D hard to call. The germline V and J ends were trimmed by 5 bases and 0 bases, with 7 bases remaining between them. The CDR3 runs 13 residues. In germline, CDR1 is SNHLY, CDR2 FYNNEI. Here the CDR3 DNA reads TGTGCCAGCAGTTCCAACATGAACACTGAAGCTTTCTTT. Encoded protein: CASSSNMNTEAFF.

The J gene is TRBJ1-2, the V gene TRBV28; D might be TRBD1 (5 bases). The CDR3 consists of 19 residues. V was shortened by 2 bases and J by 0 bases, with 22 bases between the two germline ends. The germline CDR1 and CDR2 sequences are MDHEN and SYDVKM. CDR3 region: CASSLIQGRRRQPNYGYTF. In nucleotides, the CDR3 is TGTGCCAGCAGTTTAATTCAAGGCCGCCGCAGACAGCCTAACTATGGCTACACCTTC.

This clone was detected once. The V gene is TRBV29-1, the J gene TRBJ2-7, with D possibly being TRBD1 (6 bases). Deletions cut 2 bases from V and 2 bases from J, with 13 bases between. Germline values: CDR1 SQVTM, CDR2 ANQGSEA. The length of the CDR3 is 14 residues. In DNA, the CDR3 is TGCAGCGTTGAATTATTGGACAGCCCCTACGAGCAGTACTTC. As protein: CSVELLDSPYEQYF.

V and J are TRBV6-5 and TRBJ1-6; D remains unclear. The V end was cut by 2 bases, the J end by 10 bases, with 9 bases between. The germline gives CDR1 MNHEY, CDR2 SVGAGI. CDR3 length: 13 residues. The chain's CDR3 is CASSYESKSPLHF. Written as DNA, the CDR3 is TGTGCCAGCAGTTACGAGTCAAAATCACCCCTCCACTTT.

The V gene is TRBV5-1, the J gene TRBJ1-3; D uncertain. Germline V gene data show CDR1 as SGHRS and CDR2 as YFSETQ. This CDR3 is built from 14 residues. V lost 7 bases, J lost 2 bases, and 13 bases lay in between. The CDR3 protein is CASEFREAGNTIYF. The CDR3 DNA follows: TGCGCCAGCGAGTTTAGGGAGGCTGGAAACACCATATATTTT.

The chain joins TRBV4-1 to TRBJ2-7; 7 nucleotides match TRBD1. The trim removed 4 bases at V and 1 base at J, leaving 1 base unmatched. The CDR3 contains 13 residues. CDR1 is MGHRA and CDR2 is YSYEKL in the germline V gene. The CDR3 DNA sequence: TGCGCCAGCAGCCCGGGACAGTCCTACGAGCAGTACTTC. Its protein is CASSPGQSYEQYF.

The CDR3, as DNA: TGTGCCAGCAGGCCCGGACAGTTCTACGAGCAGTACTTC. The encoded protein is CASRPGQFYEQYF. The rearrangement links TRBV2 to TRBJ2-7, with D perhaps matching TRBD1 (6 bases). V gave up 6 bases and J gave up 3 bases, with 12 bases separating them. The CDR3 length is 13 residues. Germline values: CDR1 SNHLY, CDR2 FYNNEI.

This clone showed up just once. V gene TRBV7-9 combines with J gene TRBJ1-4, with D maybe TRBD1 (6 bases). Germline loops: CDR1 SEHNR, CDR2 FQNEAQ (reference sequence). V was clipped by 5 bases and J by 2 bases, with 21 bases between them. The CDR3 sequence is 18 residues long. The CDR3, as DNA: TGTGCCAGCAGCCTACCTGTGGGACGGGACATCACTAATGAAAAACTGTTTTTT. Its translation: CASSLPVGRDITNEKLFF. Together with reference TRBV7-9 and TRBJ1-4, the CDR3 gives the full variable domain: DTGVSQNPRHKITKRGQNVTFRCDPISEHNRLYWYRQTLGQGPEFLTYFQNEAQLEKSRLLSDRFSAERPKGSFSTLEIQRTEQGDSAMYLCASSLPVGRDITNEKLFFGSGTQLSVL.

V gene TRBV5-1 combines with J gene TRBJ2-3, with D perhaps TRBD1 (6 bases). The V and J ends lost 5 bases and 2 bases respectively, with 15 bases between them. This CDR3 is built from 15 residues. CDR1 is SGHRS, CDR2 YFSETQ, per germline. CDR3 nucleotide sequence: TGCGCCAGCAGGCCAGTACAGGGAACCACAGATACGCAGTATTTT. Encoded protein: CASRPVQGTTDTQYF. The complete variable domain, with remaining parts taken from reference TRBV5-1 and TRBJ2-3, reads KAGVTQTPRYLIKTRGQQVTLSCSPISGHRSVSWYQQTPGQGLQFLFEYFSETQRNKGNFPGRFSGRQFSNSRSEMNVSTLELGDSALYLCASRPVQGTTDTQYFGPGTRLTVL.

The rearrangement joins TRBV15 to TRBJ2-1, with D perhaps TRBD2 (7 bases). The CDR3 runs 17 residues. Germline V lookup: CDR1 LNHNV, CDR2 YYDKDF (reference sequence). V dropped 9 bases and J dropped 2 bases, with 23 bases sitting between them. The CDR3 loop reads CATADAPLGGAYNEQFF. CDR3 DNA sequence: TGTGCCACGGCGGACGCCCCTTTAGGGGGGGCCTACAATGAGCAGTTCTTC. Together with reference TRBV15 and TRBJ2-1, the CDR3 gives the full variable domain: DAMVIQNPRYQVTQFGKPVTLSCSQTLNHNVMYWYQQKSSQAPKLLFHYYDKDFNNEADTPDNFQSRRPNTSFCFLDIRSPGLGDTAMYLCATADAPLGGAYNEQFFGPGTRLTVL.

This clone was detected once. The chain recombines TRBV6-4 with TRBJ2-3; TRBD2 is a possible D gene (6 bases). The CDR3 totals 14 residues. The germline gives CDR1 MRHNA, CDR2 SNTAGT. V was trimmed by 8 bases and J by 6 bases, leaving 18 bases between them. As DNA, the CDR3 is TGTGCCAGCGCCTACATCGCGGGATCGGATACGCAGTATTTT. It encodes CASAYIAGSDTQYF.

The chain joins TRBV10-3 to TRBJ2-6, with D possibly being TRBD2 (5 bases). The V and J ends lost 6 bases and 0 bases respectively, with 21 bases between them. The CDR3 runs 19 residues. Germline V lookup: CDR1 ENHRY, CDR2 SYGVKD. CDR3 DNA sequence: TGTGCCATCAGCCGGATGGACTTTCCAATAAGCTCTGGGGCCAACGTCCTGACTTTC. The encoded protein is CAISRMDFPISSGANVLTF.

The chain recombines TRBV30 with TRBJ2-5; D possibly corresponds to TRBD1 (6 bases). The CDR3 spans 12 residues. With 5 bases removed from V and 4 bases from J, the gap between germline ends came to 11 bases. Germline CDR1 and CDR2: GTSNPN and SVGIG (reference sequence). The CDR3 sequence: CAWATGLETQYF. The DNA of the CDR3 is TGTGCCTGGGCCACAGGGTTAGAGACCCAGTACTTC.

The CDR3 reads CTTSGVKGVTEAFF. DNA for the CDR3: TGCACCACAAGTGGGGTAAAGGGGGTCACTGAAGCTTTCTTT. The chain uses TRBV29-1 and TRBJ1-1; tentatively, D is TRBD1 (6 bases). Germline CDR1 SQVTM, CDR2 ANQGSEA. The CDR3 spans 14 residues. The full variable domain, rest sourced from reference TRBV29-1 and TRBJ1-1, is SAVISQKPSRDICQRGTSLTIQCQVDSQVTMMFWYRQQPGQSLTLIATANQGSEATYESGFVIDKFPISRPNLTFSTLTVSNMSPEDSSIYLCTTSGVKGVTEAFFGQGTRLTVV.

The chain joins TRBV5-6 to TRBJ2-3; D is perhaps TRBD2 (5 bases). Trimming stripped 0 bases from V and 6 bases from J, with 14 bases between. CDR1 and CDR2 (germline): SGHDT, YYEEEE. The CDR3 has 15 residues. The CDR3 coding sequence is TGTGCCAGCAGCTTGGGGGCCCGCCCGGGGGATACGCAGTATTTT. Its protein is CASSLGARPGDTQYF.

The chain links TRBV15 to TRBJ1-3; 8 positions match TRBD1. This CDR3 has 17 amino acids. Germline lookup yields CDR1 LNHNV and CDR2 YYDKDF (reference sequence). Unmatched junction bases numbered 7, after V lost 3 bases and J lost 0 bases. As DNA, the CDR3 is TGTGCCACCAGCAGTGGACAGGGAAGATTCTCTGGAAACACCATATATTTT. Translated: CATSSGQGRFSGNTIYF.

This clone showed up just once. Other DNA sequences in this specimen translate into the identical CDR3. The genes are TRBV7-9 and TRBJ1-1; 7 bases line up with TRBD1. The junction had 1 base not matched to a gene; V was cut back by 2 bases and J by 4 bases. Germline V gene sequence: CDR1 SEHNR, CDR2 FQNEAQ (reference sequence). The CDR3 is made up of 13 amino acids. CDR3 region: CASSLTGVTEAFF. DNA of the CDR3: TGTGCCAGCAGCTTAACAGGGGTCACTGAAGCTTTCTTT.

The chain recombines TRBV30 with TRBJ1-1; D unresolved. The germline CDR1 and CDR2 sequences are GTSNPN and SVGIG (reference sequence). This CDR3 is built from 13 residues. The ends were cut back, 2 bases at V and 4 bases at J, with 11 bases in the middle. The CDR3 bases are TGTGCCTGGAGTAAACGGGTGACCACTGAAGCTTTCTTT. It specifies CAWSKRVTTEAFF.

This clone was detected once. The chain recombines TRBV29-1 with TRBJ2-7; 10 bases match TRBD2. This CDR3 spans 15 amino acids. CDR1 is SQVTM, CDR2 ANQGSEA, per germline. V trimming: 0 bases; J trimming: 2 bases; junction bases outside the gene matches: 4. CDR3 amino acids: CSVEDLAGDPYEQYF. CDR3 nucleotides: TGCAGCGTTGAAGATCTAGCGGGGGACCCCTACGAGCAGTACTTC.

The chain uses TRBV5-6 and TRBJ2-3; D uncertain. CDR1 is SGHDT and CDR2 is YYEEEE in the germline V gene. This CDR3 comprises 12 residues. The ends were cut back, 4 bases at V and 5 bases at J, with 8 bases in the middle. The CDR3 region is CASSPTGDTQYF. The CDR3 bases are TGTGCCAGCAGCCCCACGGGAGATACGCAGTATTTT.

This clone appeared once. The chain recombines TRBV30 with TRBJ1-3; D is possibly TRBD1 (6 bases). V lost 4 bases to trimming and J lost 4 bases, with 11 bases between them. The CDR3 covers 13 residues. The germline V gene has CDR1 GTSNPN and CDR2 SVGIG (reference sequence). This chain's CDR3 is CAWTTGWGNTIYF. CDR3 nucleotide sequence: TGTGCCTGGACCACAGGGTGGGGAAACACCATATATTTT.

The CDR3 is CASSPRGPHYNEQFF. In DNA form, the CDR3 reads TGTGCCAGCAGCCCCCGGGGTCCCCACTACAATGAGCAGTTCTTC. The V gene is TRBV27, the J gene TRBJ2-1; tentative D call: TRBD2 (5 bases). V was shortened by 6 bases and J by 3 bases, with 15 bases between the two germline ends. Germline V lookup: CDR1 MNHEY, CDR2 SMNVEV (reference sequence). The CDR3 is made up of 15 amino acids.